The 30 T cell receptor beta chains presented below share a single source sample, sequenced in a study of blood T cells in healthy people across ages. It was with a sample-barcoded 5' primer and a J-beta primer mix that a second PCR of about 6 to 11 cycles was run. TCRdb used MiXCR to reprocess the 5' RACE reads, holding one entry per CDR3 protein. The sample carries about 1.5 million distinct CDR3 sequences, approximately 39% recorded once. Input material: blood. All receptors come from a young woman in good health.

This clonotype was seen just once. The rearrangement links TRBV6-6 to TRBJ2-1, with D perhaps matching TRBD2 (7 bases). CDR1 is MNHNY and CDR2 is SVGAGI in the germline V gene (reference sequence). This CDR3 has 15 amino acids. V lost 2 bases, J lost 8 bases, and 16 bases lay in between. The CDR3 DNA follows: TGTGCCAGCAGTTACGTCAGGGGAGGGGTCGATGAGCAGTTCTTC. Its translation is CASSYVRGGVDEQFF.

The chain links TRBV12-3 or TRBV12-4 to TRBJ2-7, with 10 bases lining up with TRBD2. This CDR3 region has 15 residues. After removal of 6 bases from V and 5 bases from J, the junction contained 10 bases not matched to a gene. The CDR3: CASSKRSGRVDEQYF. DNA of the CDR3: TGTGCCAGCAGCAAGAGGAGCGGGAGGGTCGACGAGCAGTACTTC.

V usage is TRBV9 and J usage is TRBJ2-2; 7 nucleotides agree with TRBD2. In germline, CDR1 is SGDLS, CDR2 YYNGEE. V dropped 3 bases and J dropped 0; count of bases not matched to a gene: 5. This CDR3 has 16 residues. The CDR3 is CASSALADPNTGELFF. In DNA, the CDR3 is TGTGCCAGCAGCGCTCTAGCGGATCCGAACACCGGGGAGCTGTTTTTT.

This clonotype was counted at least ten times. The gene calls are TRBV5-1 and TRBJ1-2; 7 positions agree with TRBD1. CDR1 is SGHRS and CDR2 is YFSETQ in the germline V gene. The CDR3 runs to 13 residues. Unmatched junction bases numbered 4, after V lost 4 bases and J lost 4 bases. The CDR3 loop is CASSVGTAYGYTF. The CDR3 nucleotides read TGCGCCAGCAGCGTAGGGACAGCCTATGGCTACACCTTC.

The CDR3 loop reads CASSLGRTGSNEQFF. The CDR3 coding sequence is TGTGCCAGCAGCTTAGGAAGGACTGGTTCTAATGAGCAGTTCTTC. The chain joins TRBV7-9 to TRBJ2-1; TRBD2 might be the D (5 bases). The CDR3 runs to 15 residues. Germline lookup yields CDR1 SEHNR and CDR2 FQNEAQ (reference sequence). V was shortened by 1 base and J by 7 bases, with 14 bases between the two germline ends. Together with reference TRBV7-9 and TRBJ2-1, the CDR3 gives the full variable domain: DTGVSQNPRHKITKRGQNVTFRCDPISEHNRLYWYRQTLGQGPEFLTYFQNEAQLEKSRLLSDRFSAERPKGSFSTLEIQRTEQGDSAMYLCASSLGRTGSNEQFFGPGTRLTVL.

Comment on this clonotype: One end of the junction does not line up with germline, which may come from a read error. The J gene is TRBJ2-6, the V gene TRBV6-2 or TRBV6-3; possible D gene TRBD1, 5 bases. There are 16 residues in the CDR3. The germline gives CDR1 MNHEY, CDR2 SVGEGT. The CDR3 DNA follows: TGTGCCAGCAGTTTTCACTGGAGTGGTGGGGCCAGCGTCCTGACTTTC. The encoded protein is CASSFHWSGGASVLTF.

V is TRBV11-3 and J is TRBJ2-3; TRBD2 aligns across 7 bases. CDR1 is SGHNT and CDR2 is YENEEA in the germline V gene. The CDR3 length is 16 residues. Unmatched junction bases numbered 9, after V lost 5 bases and J lost 1 base. The CDR3 sequence: CASSPGGGGRTDTQYF. The CDR3 DNA sequence: TGTGCCAGCAGCCCCGGTGGCGGGGGTCGCACAGATACGCAGTATTTT.

V and J are TRBV4-1 and TRBJ2-5; 7 positions match TRBD1. In germline, CDR1 is MGHRA, CDR2 YSYEKL. The CDR3 totals 16 residues. Trimming took 3 bases from V and 1 from J; bases not matched to a gene: 8. The CDR3 sequence is CASSQGTGVVQETQYF. The CDR3 DNA reads as TGCGCCAGCAGCCAGGGAACAGGGGTAGTCCAAGAGACCCAGTACTTC.

This chain connects TRBV7-3 to TRBJ2-3; TRBD2 matches 7 bases. This CDR3 region has 14 residues. With V trimmed by 5 bases and J by 4 bases, 6 bases remained unmatched. CDR1 and CDR2 from the germline V gene are SGHTA and FQGTGA. The CDR3 loop is CASSSGIVPDTQYF. In DNA form, the CDR3 reads TGTGCCAGCAGCAGCGGGATAGTCCCAGATACGCAGTATTTT.

The chain links TRBV29-1 to TRBJ2-1; D may be TRBD2 (5 bases). CDR3 size: 13 residues. Germline lookup yields CDR1 SQVTM and CDR2 ANQGSEA. The ends were cut back, 4 bases at V and 5 bases at J, with 12 bases in the middle. CDR3 residues: CSVARLSNNEQFF. The CDR3 nucleotides are TGCAGCGTTGCACGACTATCGAACAATGAGCAGTTCTTC.

The gene calls are TRBV29-1 and TRBJ2-2; 7 bases map to TRBD2. Germline CDR1 and CDR2: SQVTM and ANQGSEA. The CDR3 has 12 amino acids. V lost 7 bases and J lost 5; bases outside the gene matches: 4. The CDR3 coding sequence is TGCAGCGGGCAGGGAGGGACCGGGGAGCTGTTTTTT. This sequence encodes CSGQGGTGELFF.

This rearrangement joins TRBV6-6 to TRBJ2-3; no clear D. The CDR3 has 14 residues. Trimming stripped 10 bases from V and 0 bases from J, with 14 bases between. Germline loops: CDR1 MNHNY, CDR2 SVGAGI (reference sequence). The CDR3 here is CAIKEVTSTDTQYF. For the CDR3, the DNA is TGTGCCATCAAGGAAGTAACTAGCACAGATACGCAGTATTTT.

This rearrangement joins TRBV7-2 to TRBJ1-2; D unclear. This CDR3 contains 14 residues. V dropped 0 bases and J dropped 5 bases, with 10 bases sitting between them. The germline gives CDR1 SGHTA, CDR2 FQGNSA. The CDR3 DNA reads TGTGCCAGCAGCTTAGCCCCCGAGGGATATGGCTACACCTTC. It codes for CASSLAPEGYGYTF.

Ten or more counts support this clonotype. The chain links TRBV7-9 to TRBJ2-7, with TRBD1 matching over 9 bases. This CDR3 spans 14 amino acids. The germline V gene encodes CDR1 SEHNR and CDR2 FQNEAQ (reference sequence). V gave up 5 bases and J gave up 2 bases; unmatched junction bases: 4. This CDR3 reads CASSPRDRAYEQYF. The CDR3 nucleotides read TGTGCCAGCAGCCCAAGGGACAGGGCCTACGAGCAGTACTTC.

In this sample, this clonotype turned up a few times. V is TRBV6-5 and J is TRBJ1-6; the D is unclear. Per the germline V gene, CDR1 is MNHEY and CDR2 is SVGAGI. The CDR3 has 15 residues. V lost 0 bases and J 13 bases, leaving 16 bases between the germline ends. The CDR3 loop is CASSYSNAENRPLHF. The CDR3 DNA reads TGTGCCAGCAGTTACTCGAACGCAGAAAATCGGCCCCTCCACTTT.

The chain employs TRBV29-1 and TRBJ2-5, with D possibly TRBD1 on 5 matching bases. Trimming removed 1 base at V and 5 bases at J, with 17 bases between. CDR3 length: 15 residues. Germline assignment: CDR1 SQVTM and CDR2 ANQGSEA. The CDR3 bases are TGCAGCGTTGAAGGGAATAGGGTAGCAGGGGAGACCCAGTACTTC. This gives the protein CSVEGNRVAGETQYF.

Details on this clonotype: Because it lacks the conserved phenylalanine or tryptophan at the end, this CDR3 is likely a read error. The chain couples TRBV9 to TRBJ1-1; 7 nucleotides agree with TRBD1. The CDR3 contains 14 residues. Trimming at V came to 3 bases and at J to 1 base, leaving 3 bases not matched to a gene. Germline CDR1 SGDLS, CDR2 YYNGEE. The CDR3 sequence is CASSGRQGNTEAFI. CDR3 DNA: TGTGCCAGCAGCGGAAGACAGGGGAACACTGAAGCTTTCATT.

This clonotype has only a few counts. V and J are TRBV7-2 and TRBJ1-1; D perhaps matches TRBD1 (6 bases). V lost 4 bases and J lost 8, with 14 bases in between. The CDR3 runs 13 residues. Germline assignment: CDR1 SGHTA and CDR2 FQGNSA. The chain's CDR3 is CASSSTGITEAFF. CDR3 coding DNA: TGTGCCAGCAGCTCTACAGGGATCACCGAAGCTTTCTTT. The whole variable domain, remainder taken from reference TRBV7-2 and TRBJ1-1, is GAGVSQSPSNKVTEKGKDVELRCDPISGHTALYWYRQSLGQGLEFLIYFQGNSAPDKSGLPSDRFSAERTGGSVSTLTIQRTQQEDSAVYLCASSSTGITEAFFGQGTRLTVV.

V usage is TRBV15 and J usage is TRBJ2-5, with D possibly being TRBD2 (5 bases). The CDR3 has 14 amino acids. Trimming removed 0 bases from V and 5 bases from J, with 10 bases in between. From germline, CDR1 is LNHNV and CDR2 YYDKDF (reference sequence). The CDR3 nucleotides read TGTGCCACCAGCAGAGATCAAAGCGGCGAGACCCAGTACTTC. Its translation is CATSRDQSGETQYF.

In regard to this clonotype: A junction end diverges from the germline sequence, so it may reflect a read error. This rearrangement joins TRBV5-1 to TRBJ1-2; D not resolved. The germline V gene has CDR1 SGHRS and CDR2 YFSETQ. This CDR3 is built from 14 residues. The CDR3 DNA sequence: TGTGCCAGCAGCTTAGAGGGAGGGTACTATGGCTACACCTTC. Its protein is CASSLEGGYYGYTF.

The chain links TRBV29-1 to TRBJ2-7; 9 bases agree with TRBD2. Germline-derived CDR1 and CDR2 are SQVTM and ANQGSEA. J was trimmed by 3 bases and V by 6 bases; bases with no gene match: 6. The CDR3 covers 13 residues. The CDR3 nucleotides read TGCAGCGTCATAGCGGGAGTTTACTACGAGCAGTACTTC. Its protein is CSVIAGVYYEQYF.

The J gene is TRBJ1-1, the V gene TRBV10-1, with D possibly being TRBD1 (5 bases). V was trimmed by 6 bases and J by 6 bases, leaving 14 bases between them. The CDR3 runs 13 residues. The V gene's germline CDR1 is WNHNN and CDR2 SYGVQD (reference sequence). CDR3 protein: CASSGRVGAEAFF. DNA of the CDR3: TGCGCCAGCAGCGGCAGGGTAGGGGCTGAAGCTTTCTTT.

V is TRBV6-6 and J is TRBJ2-7, with 10 bases identical to TRBD2. The germline gives CDR1 MNHNY, CDR2 SVGAGI (reference sequence). CDR3 length: 13 amino acids. The V gene end was trimmed by 11 bases and the J gene end by 3 bases; junction bases not matched to a gene: 7. DNA for the CDR3: TGTGCCTGTTTAGCGGGAGGTAACTACGAGCAGTACTTC. This encodes CACLAGGNYEQYF.

This clonotype came up a few times. Here the CDR3 reads CASSPRWIRGGNQPQHF. DNA for the CDR3: TGTGCCAGCAGTCCAAGGTGGATCAGAGGCGGCAATCAGCCCCAGCATTTT. The chain links TRBV28 to TRBJ1-5; D is unclear. Germline V gene sequence: CDR1 MDHEN, CDR2 SYDVKM. This CDR3 spans 17 amino acids. Trimming pared 5 bases from V and 2 bases from J, leaving 19 bases between.

This clonotype was counted a single time. The chain is built from TRBV4-3 and TRBJ2-1, with D possibly matching TRBD2 (6 bases). V lost 0 bases and J 6 bases, leaving 18 bases between the germline ends. The germline gives CDR1 LGHNA, CDR2 YSLEER. This CDR3 spans 17 amino acids. The CDR3 bases are TGCGCCAGCAGCCAAGATATCCGGGACTTCACCGCCAATGAGCAGTTCTTC. Its protein is CASSQDIRDFTANEQFF.

The chain couples TRBV5-1 to TRBJ2-5; the D gene could be TRBD1 or TRBD2 (5 bases each). Germline values: CDR1 SGHRS, CDR2 YFSETQ. The CDR3 totals 15 residues. The V end lost 4 bases, the J end lost 5 bases, and 18 bases lay between the germline ends. The CDR3 DNA sequence: TGCGCCAGCAGCGAAGGCGTCACAGGCGGGGAGACCCAGTACTTC. Protein sequence: CASSEGVTGGETQYF.

This clonotype was seen only a few times. This chain joins TRBV27 and TRBJ2-1; D might be TRBD1 (6 bases). V lost 4 bases to trimming and J lost 8 bases, with 12 bases between them. The germline gives CDR1 MNHEY, CDR2 SMNVEV (reference sequence). This CDR3 spans 13 amino acids. The DNA for the CDR3 is TGTGCCAGCAGTTCTCAGGGGTTGGATGAGCAGTTCTTC. It encodes CASSSQGLDEQFF.

The CDR3 reads CASSLQGTVSYEQYF. CDR3 in DNA: TGTGCCAGCAGTCTACAAGGGACGGTCAGCTACGAGCAGTACTTC. The chain links TRBV28 to TRBJ2-7, with D perhaps matching TRBD1 or TRBD2 (5 bases each). V lost 5 bases to trimming and J lost 3 bases, with 17 bases between them. The CDR3 is 15 amino acids. CDR1 MDHEN and CDR2 SYDVKM come from the germline V gene. The full variable domain, in which reference TRBV28 and TRBJ2-7 provide the parts outside the CDR3, is DVKVTQSSRYLVKRTGEKVFLECVQDMDHENMFWYRQDPGLGLRLIYFSYDVKMKEKGDIPEGYSVSREKKERFSLILESASTNQTSMYLCASSLQGTVSYEQYFGPGTRLTVT.

The chain combines TRBV3-1 with TRBJ2-3, with D tentatively TRBD1 (5 bases). CDR1 is LGHDT and CDR2 is YNNKEL in the germline V gene (reference sequence). The CDR3 loop spans 15 amino acids. V was clipped by 1 base and J by 2 bases, with 10 bases between them. CDR3 sequence (DNA): TGTGCCAGCAGCCAAGCGACAGTATCCACAGATACGCAGTATTTT. This gives the protein CASSQATVSTDTQYF.

In its sample, this clonotype was seen many times. The chain has TRBV12-3 or TRBV12-4 and TRBJ2-5; no reliable D call. The CDR3 has 13 residues. Trimming cost V 1 base and J 2 bases, with 5 bases left between them. CDR3 protein: CASSLDGQETQYF. The CDR3 nucleotides are TGTGCCAGCAGTTTAGACGGGCAAGAGACCCAGTACTTC.